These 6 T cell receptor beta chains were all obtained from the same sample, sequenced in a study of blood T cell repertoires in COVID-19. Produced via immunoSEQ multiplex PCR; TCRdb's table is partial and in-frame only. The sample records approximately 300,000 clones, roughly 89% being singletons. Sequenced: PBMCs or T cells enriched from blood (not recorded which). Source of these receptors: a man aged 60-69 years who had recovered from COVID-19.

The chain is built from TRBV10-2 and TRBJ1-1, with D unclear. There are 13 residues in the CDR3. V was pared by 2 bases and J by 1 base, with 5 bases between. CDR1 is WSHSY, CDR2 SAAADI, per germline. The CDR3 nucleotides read TGCGCCAGCAGTGAGAACAGGAACACTGAAGCTTTCTTT. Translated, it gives CASSENRNTEAFF.

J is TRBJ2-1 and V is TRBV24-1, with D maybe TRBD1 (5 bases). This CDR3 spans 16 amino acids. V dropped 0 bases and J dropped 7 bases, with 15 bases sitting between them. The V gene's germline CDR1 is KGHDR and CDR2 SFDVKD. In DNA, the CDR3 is TGTGCCACCAGTGATTTGACTCCGGCAGGGTGGAATGAGCAGTTCTTC. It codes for CATSDLTPAGWNEQFF.

The CDR3 region is CSVWTGGYEQYF. Written as DNA, the CDR3 is TGCAGCGTCTGGACAGGGGGATACGAGCAGTACTTC. V gene TRBV29-1 combines with J gene TRBJ2-7; 10 bases line up with TRBD1. The V and J ends lost 6 bases and 4 bases, in that order; junction bases with no gene match: 3. CDR1 SQVTM and CDR2 ANQGSEA come from the germline V gene. This CDR3 spans 12 amino acids.

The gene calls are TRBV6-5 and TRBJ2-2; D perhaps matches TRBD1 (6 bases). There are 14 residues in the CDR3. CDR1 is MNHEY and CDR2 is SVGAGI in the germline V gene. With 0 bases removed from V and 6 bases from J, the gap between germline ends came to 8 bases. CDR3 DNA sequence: TGTGCCAGCAGTTACTCGTGGGGGCCCGGGGAGCTGTTTTTT. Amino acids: CASSYSWGPGELFF.

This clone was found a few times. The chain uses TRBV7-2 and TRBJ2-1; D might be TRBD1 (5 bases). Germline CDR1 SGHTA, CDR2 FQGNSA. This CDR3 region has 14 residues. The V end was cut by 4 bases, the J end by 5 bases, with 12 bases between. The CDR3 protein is CASSYTPQDNEQFF. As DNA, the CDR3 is TGTGCCAGCAGCTACACCCCACAGGACAATGAGCAGTTCTTC.

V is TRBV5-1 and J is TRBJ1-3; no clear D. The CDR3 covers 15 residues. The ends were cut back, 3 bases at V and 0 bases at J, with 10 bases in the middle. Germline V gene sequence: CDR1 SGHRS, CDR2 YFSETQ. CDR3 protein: CASSSLSSSGNTIYF. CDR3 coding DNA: TGCGCCAGCAGCTCCCTGTCCAGCTCTGGAAACACCATATATTTT.